The T cell receptor (beta chain) under discussion was sequenced for a study of follicular helper T cells after annual influenza vaccination. The CDR3 consists of 13 residues. Germline CDR1 and CDR2: MNHEY and SVGAGI. The ends were cut back, 4 bases at V and 3 bases at J, with 9 bases in the middle. The sample's time point: 2015-2016 season, 7 days after influenza vaccination. Blood volume per time point ranged from 40 to 100 mL. Assay used: immunoSEQ multiplex PCR; TCRdb lists only in-frame clones, some missing. The sample holds 6,000 to 7,000 clones, around nine tenths seen once. V usage is TRBV6-5 and J usage is TRBJ1-2, with D perhaps TRBD1 (6 bases). The TCR comes from an adult who received the influenza vaccine. The sample was CXCR5+ CD38- circulating T follicular helper cells from blood, taken 7 days after influenza vaccination. Noted subset: circulating Tfh, non-naive CD4+CXCR5+PD-1+ (ICOS+CD38+ or ICOS-CD38-). The CDR3 DNA reads as TGTGCCAGCAGTTGGGACACCGACTATGGCTACACCTTC. Protein product: CASSWDTDYGYTF.